These 25 T cell receptor beta chains were all obtained from the same sample, sequenced in a study of identical twins' blood T cells. TCRdb itself ran the 5' RACE reads through MiXCR, one entry per CDR3 protein. The sample carries 300,000 to 400,000 distinct CDR3 sequences, roughly 30% recorded once. Input material: PBMCs. The source is a woman aged 18-50 years in good health.

This clonotype has just a few counts. V gene TRBV20-1 combines with J gene TRBJ2-1; no firm D call. This CDR3 contains 15 residues. The germline V gene encodes CDR1 DFQATT and CDR2 SNEGSKA (reference sequence). V was cut by 2 bases and J by 3 bases, with 14 bases left in between. DNA for the CDR3: TGCAGTGCTAGAAGAGTAGACCTAGTCTACAATGAGCAGTTCTTC. As protein: CSARRVDLVYNEQFF.

This clonotype turned up a few times. The chain has TRBV20-1 and TRBJ2-7; TRBD2 might be the D (5 bases). With 6 bases removed from V and 2 bases from J, the gap between germline ends came to 11 bases. CDR3 length: 12 residues. CDR1 DFQATT and CDR2 SNEGSKA come from the germline V gene (reference sequence). CDR3 sequence: CSADDGTYEQYF. In nucleotides, the CDR3 is TGCAGTGCGGATGACGGGACCTACGAGCAGTACTTC.

The chain joins TRBV20-1 to TRBJ1-3; 8 nucleotides agree with TRBD1. This CDR3 contains 14 residues. The J segment lost 4 bases and the V segment lost 6 bases, leaving 8 bases of the junction unmatched. CDR1 and CDR2 (germline): DFQATT, SNEGSKA (reference sequence). In DNA, the CDR3 is TGCAGTGCCAGGGGACAGGTCTCCGGAAACACCATATATTTT. Its translation is CSARGQVSGNTIYF.

The sample holds a few counts of this clonotype. The V gene is TRBV29-1, the J gene TRBJ2-2, with D tentatively TRBD2 (5 bases). Between the trimmed V and J ends, which lost 4 bases and 0 bases, there was a span of 12 bases. Looked up from germline, CDR1 is SQVTM and CDR2 is ANQGSEA. The CDR3 consists of 15 residues. In nucleotides, the CDR3 is TGCAGCGTTGGGGGAGTCCTCGCGAACACCGGGGAGCTGTTTTTT. Translation: CSVGGVLANTGELFF.

This clonotype has more than one count but fewer than ten. The chain employs TRBV20-1 and TRBJ2-1; TRBD2 matches 7 bases. The germline CDR1 and CDR2 sequences are DFQATT and SNEGSKA (reference sequence). The CDR3 length is 16 residues. Germline trimming cut 3 bases from V and 3 bases from J; bases unmatched to any gene: 11. The CDR3 coding sequence is TGCAGTGCTAGTACAACGCGGAGCGGGAACTACAATGAGCAGTTCTTC. Protein: CSASTTRSGNYNEQFF.

There are many counts of this clonotype. The rearrangement uses TRBV7-9 and TRBJ1-1, with D uncertain. Germline V gene lookup returns CDR1 SEHNR and CDR2 FQNEAQ (reference sequence). V was clipped by 1 base and J by 1 base, with 7 bases between them. CDR3 length equals 14 residues. CDR3 nucleotide sequence: TGTGCCAGCAGCTTAGTTGCGGCGAACACTGAAGCTTTCTTT. Its protein product is CASSLVAANTEAFF.

Many counts were recorded for this clonotype. The rearrangement joins TRBV2 to TRBJ2-3, with TRBD2 as a possible D gene (6 bases). The CDR3 runs to 16 residues. Germline-derived CDR1 and CDR2 are SNHLY and FYNNEI. V lost 5 bases, J lost 2 bases, and 17 bases lay in between. Written as DNA, the CDR3 is TGTGCCAGCAGTCTCGGGAAGCGGGTACCCACAGATACGCAGTATTTT. Amino acid sequence: CASSLGKRVPTDTQYF.

The table lists this clonotype with a few counts. The chain joins TRBV7-2 to TRBJ2-3; 11 bases line up with TRBD2. CDR3 length: 18 amino acids. Germline V gene sequence: CDR1 SGHTA, CDR2 FQGNSA. V shed 5 bases and J 5 bases; nucleotides not matched to a gene: 15. DNA for the CDR3: TGTGCCAGCAGCCCCCAAGGGGGTAGCGGGAGGGCCGTAGATACGCAGTATTTT. It yields the protein CASSPQGGSGRAVDTQYF.

This clonotype has at least ten counts. This chain joins TRBV24-1 and TRBJ1-5; unclear D gene. Germline V lookup: CDR1 KGHDR, CDR2 SFDVKD. The V end was cut by 5 bases, the J end by 4 bases, with 8 bases between. The CDR3 loop spans 13 amino acids. In DNA form, the CDR3 reads TGTGCCACCAGTGCCGGCGGGAATCAGCCCCAGCATTTT. Its protein product is CATSAGGNQPQHF.

This clonotype was found a few times. The chain recombines TRBV12-3 or TRBV12-4 with TRBJ1-1; no clear D gene. The CDR3 loop spans 14 amino acids. V was shortened by 5 bases and J by 3 bases, with 13 bases between the two germline ends. CDR3 sequence (DNA): TGTGCCAGCAGTCCTCTGAGGTCGGACACTGAAGCTTTCTTT. Amino acids: CASSPLRSDTEAFF.

The chain employs TRBV4-3 and TRBJ2-7; 8 bases agree with TRBD2. The germline V gene has CDR1 LGHNA and CDR2 YSLEER. With 0 bases clipped from V and 0 bases from J, the junction kept 10 bases outside the gene matches. This CDR3 is 18 amino acids long. CDR3 region: CASSQDWLAGLSSYEQYF. The CDR3 DNA sequence: TGCGCCAGCAGCCAAGATTGGCTAGCGGGTTTAAGCTCCTACGAGCAGTACTTC.

This clonotype was counted a single time. The rearrangement links TRBV18 to TRBJ1-1; no clear D. Germline V gene sequence: CDR1 KGHSH, CDR2 LQKENI. V dropped 6 bases and J dropped 3 bases, with 11 bases sitting between them. The CDR3 runs 13 residues. Written as DNA, the CDR3 is TGTGCCAGCTCCCTGGACCCTCACACTGAAGCTTTCTTT. Translation gives CASSLDPHTEAFF.

The V and J genes are TRBV10-3 and TRBJ2-1; TRBD1 might be the D (6 bases). The germline V gene encodes CDR1 ENHRY and CDR2 SYGVKD. V lost 9 bases, J lost 5 bases, and 14 bases lay in between. The CDR3 runs 13 residues. The CDR3 DNA follows: TGTGCCATGACGGGAAACAGGGACAATGAGCAGTTCTTC. Its protein product is CAMTGNRDNEQFF.

This CDR3 is CASSPPGQGASPLHF. Written as DNA, the CDR3 is TGTGCCAGCAGCCCGCCAGGACAGGGTGCCTCACCCCTCCACTTT. This chain joins TRBV7-9 and TRBJ1-6; 8 nucleotides match TRBD1. V lost 5 bases and J lost 10; bases outside the gene matches: 10. Germline CDR1 SEHNR, CDR2 FQNEAQ (reference sequence). The CDR3 totals 15 residues.

The chain joins TRBV7-9 to TRBJ1-1; D not certain. The V end was cut by 2 bases, the J end by 7 bases, with 11 bases between. The CDR3 totals 13 residues. Germline-derived CDR1 and CDR2 are SEHNR and FQNEAQ (reference sequence). Written as DNA, the CDR3 is TGTGCCAGCAGCTTAAATCTTGTGGTTGAAGCTTTCTTT. This translates into CASSLNLVVEAFF.

This clonotype was counted at least ten times. The chain couples TRBV4-3 to TRBJ1-2; D may be TRBD1 (6 bases). The CDR3 consists of 14 residues. Germline values: CDR1 LGHNA, CDR2 YSLEER. Between the trimmed V and J ends, which lost 4 bases and 8 bases, there was a span of 17 bases. Here the CDR3 DNA reads TGCGCCAGCAGCCGATTTACAGGGACGGAAGGCTACACCTTC. It yields the protein CASSRFTGTEGYTF.

This clonotype appeared a few times. This chain joins TRBV29-1 and TRBJ2-6; no clear D gene. Germline CDR1 reads SQVTM; CDR2 reads ANQGSEA. CDR3 length: 14 amino acids. V gave up 5 bases and J gave up 6 bases, with 14 bases separating them. The CDR3 DNA is TGCAGCGTTCTGGGCCCTGAAGAGGCCAACGTCCTGACTTTC. Translating gives CSVLGPEEANVLTF.

A word on this clonotype: With a much larger clone just one base away, this may be a read error. V is TRBV20-1 and J is TRBJ2-5; D assignment may be TRBD1 or TRBD2 (5 bases each). Germline V gene lookup returns CDR1 DFQATT and CDR2 SNEGSKA (reference sequence). This CDR3 spans 12 amino acids. The CDR3 DNA reads TGCAGTGGGACGGGACGGCAAGAGGCCCAGTACTTC. Translation gives CSGTGRQEAQYF.

This clonotype was detected only a few times. The gene calls are TRBV20-1 and TRBJ1-2; 8 nucleotides align to TRBD1. J was trimmed by 6 bases and V by 5 bases; bases with no gene match: 11. This CDR3 contains 14 residues. Germline-derived CDR1 and CDR2 are DFQATT and SNEGSKA (reference sequence). The CDR3 bases are TGCAGTGCTGCCATGGGACAGGATCTTAATGGCTACACCTTC. Its translation: CSAAMGQDLNGYTF.

The gene calls are TRBV5-5 and TRBJ1-1; TRBD1 is a possible D gene (5 bases). V was pared by 0 bases and J by 8 bases, with 11 bases between. From germline, CDR1 is SGHKS and CDR2 YYEKEE (reference sequence). This CDR3 region has 13 residues. Written as DNA, the CDR3 is TGTGCCAGCAGCTTGGGGACAAGACAGGAAGCTTTCTTT. Translated, it gives CASSLGTRQEAFF.

The chain joins TRBV6-5 to TRBJ2-7; no firm D call. The CDR3 is 15 residues long. V shed 3 bases and J shed 1 base, with 13 bases lying between them. Looked up from germline, CDR1 is MNHEY and CDR2 is SVGAGI. CDR3 coding DNA: TGTGCCAGCAGTTATTGGGCTTATCAGTCCTACGAGCAGTACTTC. Encoded protein: CASSYWAYQSYEQYF.

The chain combines TRBV20-1 with TRBJ2-2; 8 bases agree with TRBD2. Unmatched junction bases numbered 5, after V lost 6 bases and J lost 2 bases. Germline V CDR1 and CDR2: DFQATT, SNEGSKA (reference sequence). This CDR3 spans 14 amino acids. The CDR3 sequence: CSADRGGNTGELFF. As DNA, the CDR3 is TGCAGTGCGGATCGGGGGGGAAACACCGGGGAGCTGTTTTTT.

This chain links TRBV6-1 with TRBJ1-5, with a possible D match to TRBD1 (6 bases). Trimming took off 2 bases at V and 7 bases at J, with 15 bases between the two ends. CDR1 is MNHNS and CDR2 is SASEGT in the germline V gene. CDR3 length equals 15 residues. Here the CDR3 DNA reads TGTGCCAGCAGTGAATCTCAGGGGCCGAGGCAGCCCCAGCATTTT. As protein: CASSESQGPRQPQHF.

The chain employs TRBV11-2 and TRBJ2-5; no definite D call. The CDR3 spans 14 residues. Germline values: CDR1 SGHAT, CDR2 FQNNGV. Trimming took 2 bases from V and 4 from J, leaving 11 bases between them. The CDR3 sequence: CASSLQSRAETQYF. CDR3 in DNA: TGTGCCAGCAGCTTACAATCTAGAGCAGAGACCCAGTACTTC.

This chain connects TRBV7-8 to TRBJ1-1; TRBD1 is a possible D gene (5 bases). Trimming removed 8 bases from V and 0 bases from J, with 16 bases in between. The germline V gene encodes CDR1 SGHVS and CDR2 FQNEAQ. There are 15 residues in the CDR3. The CDR3 loop reads CASSLFNRLNTEAFF. CDR3 sequence (DNA): TGTGCCAGCTCCCTATTTAACAGGCTGAACACTGAAGCTTTCTTT.